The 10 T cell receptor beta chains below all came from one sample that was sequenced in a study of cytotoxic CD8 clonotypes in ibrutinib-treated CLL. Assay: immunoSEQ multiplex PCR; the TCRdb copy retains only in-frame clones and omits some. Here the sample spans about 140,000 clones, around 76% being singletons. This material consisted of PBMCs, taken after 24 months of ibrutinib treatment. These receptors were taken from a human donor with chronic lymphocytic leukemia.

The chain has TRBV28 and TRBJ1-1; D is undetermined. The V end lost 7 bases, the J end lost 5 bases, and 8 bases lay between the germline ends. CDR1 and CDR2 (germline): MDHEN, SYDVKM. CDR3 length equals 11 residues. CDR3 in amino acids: CASIGMTEAFF. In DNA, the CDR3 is TGTGCCAGCATCGGGATGACTGAAGCTTTCTTT.

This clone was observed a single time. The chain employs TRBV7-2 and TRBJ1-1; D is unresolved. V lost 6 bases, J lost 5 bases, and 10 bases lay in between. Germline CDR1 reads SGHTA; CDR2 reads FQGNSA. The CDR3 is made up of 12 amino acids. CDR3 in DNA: TGTGCCAGCAGTATGGACGGGACTGAAGCTTTCTTT. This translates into CASSMDGTEAFF. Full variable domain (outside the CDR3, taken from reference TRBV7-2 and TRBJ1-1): GAGVSQSPSNKVTEKGKDVELRCDPISGHTALYWYRQSLGQGLEFLIYFQGNSAPDKSGLPSDRFSAERTGGSVSTLTIQRTQQEDSAVYLCASSMDGTEAFFGQGTRLTVV.

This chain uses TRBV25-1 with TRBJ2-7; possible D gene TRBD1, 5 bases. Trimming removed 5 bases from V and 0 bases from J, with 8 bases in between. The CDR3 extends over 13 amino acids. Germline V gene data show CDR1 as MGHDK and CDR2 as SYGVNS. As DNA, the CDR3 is TGTGCCAGCAGTCCTGACAGCTCCTACGAGCAGTACTTC. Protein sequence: CASSPDSSYEQYF.

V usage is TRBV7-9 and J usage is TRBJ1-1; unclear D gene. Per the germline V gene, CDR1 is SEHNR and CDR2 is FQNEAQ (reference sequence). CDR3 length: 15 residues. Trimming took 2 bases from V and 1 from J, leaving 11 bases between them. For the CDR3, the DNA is TGTGCCAGCAGCTTACTGTCCCATCCGAACACTGAAGCTTTCTTT. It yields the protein CASSLLSHPNTEAFF. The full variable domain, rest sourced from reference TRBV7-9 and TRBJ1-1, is DTGVSQNPRHKITKRGQNVTFRCDPISEHNRLYWYRQTLGQGPEFLTYFQNEAQLEKSRLLSDRFSAERPKGSFSTLEIQRTEQGDSAMYLCASSLLSHPNTEAFFGQGTRLTVV.

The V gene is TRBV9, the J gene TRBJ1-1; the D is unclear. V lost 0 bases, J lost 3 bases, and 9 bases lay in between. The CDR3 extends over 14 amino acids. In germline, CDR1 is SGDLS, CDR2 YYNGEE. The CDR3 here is CASSVGVGDTEAFF. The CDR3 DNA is TGTGCCAGCAGCGTAGGGGTTGGGGACACTGAAGCTTTCTTT.

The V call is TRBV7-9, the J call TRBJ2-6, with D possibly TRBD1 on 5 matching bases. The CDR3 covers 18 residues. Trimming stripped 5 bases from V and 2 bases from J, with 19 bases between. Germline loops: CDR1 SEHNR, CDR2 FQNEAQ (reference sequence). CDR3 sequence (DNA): TGTGCCAGCAGCCTAGGGGCAGTGCTACTAACTGGGGCCAACGTCCTGACTTTC. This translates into CASSLGAVLLTGANVLTF.

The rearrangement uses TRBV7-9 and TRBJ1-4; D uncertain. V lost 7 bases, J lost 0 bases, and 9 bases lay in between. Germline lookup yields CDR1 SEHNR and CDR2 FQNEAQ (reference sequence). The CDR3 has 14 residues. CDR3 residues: CASTHRTTNEKLFF. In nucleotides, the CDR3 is TGTGCCAGCACCCATAGGACAACTAATGAAAAACTGTTTTTT.

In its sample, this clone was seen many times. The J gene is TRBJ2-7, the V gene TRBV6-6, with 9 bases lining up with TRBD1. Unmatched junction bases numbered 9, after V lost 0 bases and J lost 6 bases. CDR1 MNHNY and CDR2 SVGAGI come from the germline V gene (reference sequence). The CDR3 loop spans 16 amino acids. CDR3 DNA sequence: TGTGCCAGCAGTTACTCGATCGGGACAGGGAAGGGCGAGCAGTACTTC. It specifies CASSYSIGTGKGEQYF.

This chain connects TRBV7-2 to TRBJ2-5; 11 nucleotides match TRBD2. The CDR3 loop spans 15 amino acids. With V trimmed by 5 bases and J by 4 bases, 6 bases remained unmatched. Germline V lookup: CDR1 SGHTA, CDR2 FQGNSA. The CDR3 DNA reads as TGTGCCAGCAGCACCCTAGCGGGGGGAAGAGAGACCCAGTACTTC. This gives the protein CASSTLAGGRETQYF.

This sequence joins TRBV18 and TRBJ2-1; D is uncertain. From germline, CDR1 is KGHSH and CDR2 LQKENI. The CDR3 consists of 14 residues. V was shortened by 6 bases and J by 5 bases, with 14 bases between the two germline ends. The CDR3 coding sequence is TGTGCCAGCTCCCGGGCACACCAGAACAATGAGCAGTTCTTC. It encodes CASSRAHQNNEQFF.